This T cell receptor (beta chain) is drawn from a study of blood T cell repertoires in COVID-19. Study-wide context: Specimens from acute and convalescent COVID-19 originated in the United States, Italy and Spain. PBMCs, B-cell-depleted T cells, or T cells were the source of the cDNA or gDNA that made up the material.

The CDR3 contains 15 residues. Germline V CDR1 and CDR2: SGHTA, FQGNSA. J was trimmed by 2 bases and V by 3 bases; bases with no gene match: 3. This clone occurred a few times. Original methodology: Estimation of nucleated cell counts was performed using reference gene primer amplification. Assay: immunoSEQ multiplex PCR; the TCRdb copy retains only in-frame clones and omits some. That table furnishes V, J and clone size, whereas the DNA furnished D and trimming. The repertoire holds tens of thousands of clones, with about 80% as singletons. The source is a woman aged 80 or older with acute or convalescent COVID-19. V and J are TRBV7-2 and TRBJ1-5; the match to TRBD1 covers 8 bases. The sample taken for sequencing was peripheral blood. The CDR3 sequence: CASSLTGDRNQPQHF. For the CDR3, the DNA is TGTGCCAGCAGCTTGACAGGGGATCGCAATCAGCCCCAGCATTTT.